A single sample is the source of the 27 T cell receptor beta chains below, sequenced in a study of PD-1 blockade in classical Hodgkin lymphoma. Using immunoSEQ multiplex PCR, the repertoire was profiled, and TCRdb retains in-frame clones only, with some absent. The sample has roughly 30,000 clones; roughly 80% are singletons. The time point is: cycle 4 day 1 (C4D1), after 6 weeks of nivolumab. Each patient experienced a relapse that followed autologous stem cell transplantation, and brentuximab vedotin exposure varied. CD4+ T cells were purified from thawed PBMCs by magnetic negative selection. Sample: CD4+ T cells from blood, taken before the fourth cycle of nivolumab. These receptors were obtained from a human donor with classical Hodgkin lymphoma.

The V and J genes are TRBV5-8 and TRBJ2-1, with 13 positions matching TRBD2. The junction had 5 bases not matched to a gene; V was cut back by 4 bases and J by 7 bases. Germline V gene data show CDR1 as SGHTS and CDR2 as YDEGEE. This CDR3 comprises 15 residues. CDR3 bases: TGTGCCAGCAGCACTCGACTAGCGGGAGGAAATGAGCAGTTCTTC. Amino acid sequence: CASSTRLAGGNEQFF.

Here the CDR3 reads CASSYTSGGKGGYTF. Here the CDR3 DNA reads TGTGCCAGCAGTTACACATCAGGGGGTAAGGGTGGCTACACCTTC. The J gene is TRBJ1-2, the V gene TRBV6-5, with TRBD1 matching over 7 bases. The trim removed 2 bases at V and 7 bases at J, leaving 10 bases unmatched. The CDR3 has 15 residues. Germline V gene lookup returns CDR1 MNHEY and CDR2 SVGAGI.

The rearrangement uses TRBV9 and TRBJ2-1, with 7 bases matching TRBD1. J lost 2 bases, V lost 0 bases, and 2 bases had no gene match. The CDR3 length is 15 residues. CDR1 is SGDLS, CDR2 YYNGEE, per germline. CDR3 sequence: CASSVAGTAYNEQFF. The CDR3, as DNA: TGTGCCAGCAGCGTAGCCGGGACAGCCTACAATGAGCAGTTCTTC.

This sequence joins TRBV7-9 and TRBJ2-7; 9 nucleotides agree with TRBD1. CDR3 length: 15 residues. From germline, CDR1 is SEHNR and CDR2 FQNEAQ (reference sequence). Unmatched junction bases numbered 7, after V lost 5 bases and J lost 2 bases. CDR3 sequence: CASSLPRDRAYEQYF. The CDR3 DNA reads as TGTGCCAGCAGCCTTCCCCGGGACAGGGCCTACGAGCAGTACTTC.

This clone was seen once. For the CDR3, the DNA is TGTGCCAGCAGCTTACTATGGGAGCAGTTCTTC. It encodes CASSLLWEQFF. The V gene is TRBV7-2, the J gene TRBJ2-1; no clear D. Trimming shortened V by 2 bases and J by 10 bases, and 6 bases separated the two germline ends. This CDR3 contains 11 residues. Germline V gives CDR1 SGHTA, CDR2 FQGNSA.

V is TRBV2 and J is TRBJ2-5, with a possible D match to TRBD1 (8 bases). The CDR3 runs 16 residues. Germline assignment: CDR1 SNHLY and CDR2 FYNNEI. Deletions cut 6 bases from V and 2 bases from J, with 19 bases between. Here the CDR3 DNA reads TGTGCCAGCAGGCGGACAGGGAGGGGAGCTCAAGAGACCCAGTACTTC. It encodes CASRRTGRGAQETQYF.

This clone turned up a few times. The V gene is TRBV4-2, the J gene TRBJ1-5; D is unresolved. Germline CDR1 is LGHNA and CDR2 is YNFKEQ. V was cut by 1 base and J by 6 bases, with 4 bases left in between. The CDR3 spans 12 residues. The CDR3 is CASSQGSQPQHF. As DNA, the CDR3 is TGTGCCAGCAGCCAAGGGAGTCAGCCCCAGCATTTT.

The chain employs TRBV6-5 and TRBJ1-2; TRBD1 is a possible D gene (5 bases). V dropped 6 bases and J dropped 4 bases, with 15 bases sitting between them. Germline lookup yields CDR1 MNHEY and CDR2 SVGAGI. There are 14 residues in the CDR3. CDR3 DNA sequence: TGTGCCAGCAGGCAAACGGGGGGTAGCTATGGCTACACCTTC. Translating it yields CASRQTGGSYGYTF.

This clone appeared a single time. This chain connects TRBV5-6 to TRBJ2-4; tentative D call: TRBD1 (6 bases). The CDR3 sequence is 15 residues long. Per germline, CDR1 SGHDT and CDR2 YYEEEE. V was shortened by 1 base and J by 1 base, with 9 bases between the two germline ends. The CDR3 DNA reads TGTGCCAGCAGCTTGAGACAGGTGGCCAAAAACATTCAGTACTTC. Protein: CASSLRQVAKNIQYF.

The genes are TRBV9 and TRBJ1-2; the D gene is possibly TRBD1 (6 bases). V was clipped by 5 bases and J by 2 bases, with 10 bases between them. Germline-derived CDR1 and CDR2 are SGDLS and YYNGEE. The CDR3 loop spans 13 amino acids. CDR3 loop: CASSPDRNYGYTF. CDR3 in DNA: TGTGCCAGCAGTCCCGACAGGAACTATGGCTACACCTTC.

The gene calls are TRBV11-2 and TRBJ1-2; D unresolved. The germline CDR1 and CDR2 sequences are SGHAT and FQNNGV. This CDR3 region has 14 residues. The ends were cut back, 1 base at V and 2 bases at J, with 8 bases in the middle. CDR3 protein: CASSLGTANYGYTF. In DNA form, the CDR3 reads TGTGCCAGCAGCTTAGGAACAGCGAACTATGGCTACACCTTC.

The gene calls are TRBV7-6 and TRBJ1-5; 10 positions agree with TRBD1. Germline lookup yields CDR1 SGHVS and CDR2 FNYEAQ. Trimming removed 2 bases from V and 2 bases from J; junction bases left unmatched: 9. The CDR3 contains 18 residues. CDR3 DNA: TGTGCCAGCAGCTTATGTGGGACAGGGGTGTTTTGCAATCAGCCCCAGCATTTT. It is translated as CASSLCGTGVFCNQPQHF.

For the CDR3, the DNA is TGTGCCAGGGGACAGGCCTATAATTCACCCCTCCACTTT. Protein product: CARGQAYNSPLHF. The chain combines TRBV2 with TRBJ1-6; 8 bases match TRBD1. CDR3 length equals 13 residues. Per the germline V gene, CDR1 is SNHLY and CDR2 is FYNNEI. V lost 9 bases, J lost 2 bases, and 0 bases stayed unmatched.

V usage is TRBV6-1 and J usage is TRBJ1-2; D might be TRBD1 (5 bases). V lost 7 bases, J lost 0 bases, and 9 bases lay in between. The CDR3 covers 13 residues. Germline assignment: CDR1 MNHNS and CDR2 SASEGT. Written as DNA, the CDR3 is TGTGCCAGCACGGACACTACTAACTATGGCTACACCTTC. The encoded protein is CASTDTTNYGYTF.

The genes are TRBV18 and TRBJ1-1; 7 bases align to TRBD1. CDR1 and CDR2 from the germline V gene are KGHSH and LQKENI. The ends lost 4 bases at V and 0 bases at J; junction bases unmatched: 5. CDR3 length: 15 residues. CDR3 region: CASSQPGQLNTEAFF. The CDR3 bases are TGTGCCAGCTCACAACCGGGACAGTTGAACACTGAAGCTTTCTTT. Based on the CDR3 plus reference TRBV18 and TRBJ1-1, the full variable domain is NAGVMQNPRHLVRRRGQEARLRCSPMKGHSHVYWYRQLPEEGLKFMVYLQKENIIDESGMPKERFSAEFPKEGPSILRIQQVVRGDSAAYFCASSQPGQLNTEAFFGQGTRLTVV.

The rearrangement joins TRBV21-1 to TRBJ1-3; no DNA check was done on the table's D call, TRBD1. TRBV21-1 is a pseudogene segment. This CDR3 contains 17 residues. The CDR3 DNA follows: TGTGCCAGCAGCTACCGCTTAGACAGGGACACTGGAAACACCATATATTTT. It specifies CASSYRLDRDTGNTIYF.

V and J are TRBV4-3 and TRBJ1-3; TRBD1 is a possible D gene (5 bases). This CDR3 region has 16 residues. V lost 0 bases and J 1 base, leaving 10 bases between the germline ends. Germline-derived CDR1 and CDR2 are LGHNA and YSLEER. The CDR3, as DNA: TGCGCCAGCAGCCAAGACCCGGGGGGATCTGGAAACACCATATATTTT. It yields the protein CASSQDPGGSGNTIYF.

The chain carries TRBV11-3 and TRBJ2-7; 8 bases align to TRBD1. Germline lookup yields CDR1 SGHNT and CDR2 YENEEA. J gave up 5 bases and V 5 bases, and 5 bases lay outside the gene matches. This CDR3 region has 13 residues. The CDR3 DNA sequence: TGTGCCAGCAGCCGGACAGGGAAACACGAGCAGTACTTC. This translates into CASSRTGKHEQYF.

CDR3 DNA: TGTGCCAGCAGCTACGGCATGAACACTGAAGCTTTCTTT. Translated, it gives CASSYGMNTEAFF. The chain has TRBV7-9 and TRBJ1-1; D unresolved. V gave up 4 bases and J gave up 0 bases, with 6 bases separating them. The CDR3 loop spans 13 amino acids. Germline V gene lookup returns CDR1 SEHNR and CDR2 FQNEAQ (reference sequence).

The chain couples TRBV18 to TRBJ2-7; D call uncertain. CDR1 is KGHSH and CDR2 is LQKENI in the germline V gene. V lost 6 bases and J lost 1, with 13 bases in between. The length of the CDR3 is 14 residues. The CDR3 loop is CASSVSPESYEQYF. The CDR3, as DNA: TGTGCCAGCTCGGTATCCCCTGAGTCCTACGAGCAGTACTTC. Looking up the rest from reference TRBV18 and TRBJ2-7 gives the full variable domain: NAGVMQNPRHLVRRRGQEARLRCSPMKGHSHVYWYRQLPEEGLKFMVYLQKENIIDESGMPKERFSAEFPKEGPSILRIQQVVRGDSAAYFCASSVSPESYEQYFGPGTRLTVT.

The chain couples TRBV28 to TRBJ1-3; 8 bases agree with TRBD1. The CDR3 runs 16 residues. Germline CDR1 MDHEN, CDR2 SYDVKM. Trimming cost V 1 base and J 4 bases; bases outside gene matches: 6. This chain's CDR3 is CASSLFRQGNGNTIYF. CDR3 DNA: TGTGCCAGCAGTTTATTCCGACAGGGGAACGGAAACACCATATATTTT. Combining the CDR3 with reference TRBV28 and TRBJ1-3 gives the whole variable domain DVKVTQSSRYLVKRTGEKVFLECVQDMDHENMFWYRQDPGLGLRLIYFSYDVKMKEKGDIPEGYSVSREKKERFSLILESASTNQTSMYLCASSLFRQGNGNTIYFGEGSWLTVV.

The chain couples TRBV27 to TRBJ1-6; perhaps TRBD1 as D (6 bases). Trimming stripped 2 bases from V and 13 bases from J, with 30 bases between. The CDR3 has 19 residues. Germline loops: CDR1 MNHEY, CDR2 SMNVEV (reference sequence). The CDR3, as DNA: TGTGCCAGCAGTTTAAGTCGGGCGTTCGGGGGCGCGGGGAGTAGTCCCCTCCACTTT. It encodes CASSLSRAFGGAGSSPLHF.

This chain's CDR3 is CASSYRTSGSTDTQYF. Here the CDR3 DNA reads TGTGCCAGCAGTTACCGGACTAGCGGGAGCACAGATACGCAGTATTTT. This chain links TRBV6-5 with TRBJ2-3, with 11 bases identical to TRBD2. V shed 2 bases, J shed 0 bases, and the junction held 1 base outside the gene matches. CDR1 and CDR2 from the germline V gene are MNHEY and SVGAGI. This CDR3 comprises 16 residues.

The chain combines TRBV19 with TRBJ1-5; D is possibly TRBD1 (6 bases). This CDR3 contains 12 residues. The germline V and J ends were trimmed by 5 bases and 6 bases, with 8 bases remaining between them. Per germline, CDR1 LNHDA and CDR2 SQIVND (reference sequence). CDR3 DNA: TGTGCCAGTAGTCAGGGGTCTCAGCCCCAGCATTTT. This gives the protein CASSQGSQPQHF.

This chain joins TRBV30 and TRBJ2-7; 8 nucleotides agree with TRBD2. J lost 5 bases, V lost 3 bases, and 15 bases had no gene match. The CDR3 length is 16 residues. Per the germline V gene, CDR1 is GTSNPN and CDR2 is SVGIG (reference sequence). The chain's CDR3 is CAWRTGRALAFHEQYF. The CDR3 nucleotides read TGTGCCTGGAGAACCGGGAGGGCCTTAGCTTTCCACGAGCAGTACTTC.

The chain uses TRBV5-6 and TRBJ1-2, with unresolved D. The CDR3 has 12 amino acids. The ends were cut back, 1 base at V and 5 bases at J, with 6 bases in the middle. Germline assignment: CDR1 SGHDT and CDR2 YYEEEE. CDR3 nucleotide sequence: TGTGCCAGCAGCTTGTTTGGTTATGGCTACACCTTC. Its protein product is CASSLFGYGYTF.

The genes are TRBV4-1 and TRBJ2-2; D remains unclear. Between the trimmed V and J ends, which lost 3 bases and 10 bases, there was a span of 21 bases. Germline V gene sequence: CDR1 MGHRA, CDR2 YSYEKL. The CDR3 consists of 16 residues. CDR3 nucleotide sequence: TGCGCCAGCAGCCAGCCGCTCGGGCCTGGCCACCAGGAGCTGTTTTTT. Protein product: CASSQPLGPGHQELFF.